This T cell receptor beta chain is from a study of blood T cell repertoires in COVID-19 (dated by TCRdb to the early 2020s). Concerning the study at large: Samples covering the acute and convalescent phases of COVID-19 were provided by collaborators in the United States, Italy and Spain. The prospective study material was composed of cDNA or gDNA derived from T cells, B-cell-depleted T cells, or PBMCs. Subjects who had been exposed to COVID-19, were actively infected with it, or had recovered from it provided the deeply sampled blood TCRbeta repertoires that made up the dataset. The repertoires were made available in a free public database intended to serve as a resource for research on the immune response to SARS-CoV-2. The samples were drawn from two sources: the first 160 participants of the ongoing ImmuneRACE study, and 1,200 or so subjects contributed by 6 global collaborators. Nearly every sample came with metadata listing a de-identified subject ID, COVID-19 status, age in years and sex. HLA class I and class II types, where available, came from metadata supplied by the sample provider rather than from assay-based typing. Overall results and qualifications from the work: The quantity of clinical and demographic metadata differed by source and by participant and was supplied without curation.

One collaborating source in Seattle enrolled patients during active infection and followed them longitudinally through the course of disease. Each collaborating institution followed its own protocols to collect whole blood in K2EDTA tubes. For TCRbeta analysis, collaborators shipped samples as frozen whole blood, isolated PBMCs, or DNA extracted from either of those sample types. On this clone: Its antigen has not been determined. No quality values exist for individual bases; no much larger clone is one base distant.

TCRbeta CDR3 regions were amplified from genomic DNA using the immunoSEQ Assay, a bias-controlled multiplex PCR. The authors' pipeline ran thus. The number of nucleated cells in each sample was estimated from the amplification of reference gene primers within the assay. To quantify the absolute abundance of each unique TCRbeta CDR3 rearrangement, sequence reads were collapsed and filtered. For each sample, productive Simpson clonality was calculated as the square root of Simpson's diversity index over productive rearrangements. Not all clones reach the TCRdb copy of this immuneACCESS table, which keeps in-frame sequences only. Checked studies attribute under half of the gap to unresolved V genes and leave the rest unexplained. D and trimming were read from the DNA, whereas the V and J calls and clone size are those reported in that table. This sample is represented by about 90,000 clones; around 92% of them were singletons. In total, the top ten clones hold around 2.9% of the sample.

The specimen sequenced was peripheral blood. This TCR was recovered from a man between 45 and 60 years old with COVID-19, enrolled during active disease.

The CDR3 has the sequence CASSQDRGEETQYF. The sequenced DNA is TGCGCCAGCAGCCAAGACCGGGGTGAAGAGACCCAGTACTTC. In this chain, TRBV4-3 is recombined with TRBJ2-5, with a tentative D gene TRBD2 over 5 matching bases. From its cysteine to its phenylalanine, the CDR3 spans 14 amino acids. The kept DNA is CDR3 alone, 42 bases in frame from the first base. Trimming at the junction amounts to 0 bases on V and 3 bases on J, and the germline ends lie 8 bases apart. The germline V gene encodes CDR1 LGHNA and CDR2 YSLEER.